The next 17 T cell receptor beta chains were all read from a single sample in a study of T cells in Graves' hyperthyroidism and ophthalmopathy. RNA transcripts provided the source from which TCR beta CDR3 regions were amplified. A set of HTBI primers served as the primers for a first-round RT-PCR of the TCR CDR3. One entry per CDR3 protein, called by TCRdb with MiXCR from the multiplex PCR reads. The sample lists around 500,000 distinct CDR3 sequences, approximately 15% occurring once. Sequenced input: blood. The receptors shown here come from a woman younger than 35 with Graves' hyperthyroidism.

On this clonotype itself: A much larger clonotype is one base distant, so this may be a read error. This chain connects TRBV12-3 or TRBV12-4 to TRBJ1-2; no firm D call. CDR3 length equals 16 residues. This CDR3 reads CTSSFRLRQHLYGYTF. In nucleotides, the CDR3 is TGTACCAGCAGTTTCAGGCTTAGGCAGCACCTCTATGGCTACACCTTC.

This clonotype was picked up many times. The chain links TRBV20-1 to TRBJ1-1; 9 bases agree with TRBD1. V lost 2 bases, J lost 4 bases, and 8 bases stayed unmatched. The CDR3 totals 15 residues. Germline CDR1 is DFQATT and CDR2 is SNEGSKA (reference sequence). This chain's CDR3 is CSARSVVTGGTEAFF. For the CDR3, the DNA is TGCAGTGCTAGATCCGTTGTGACAGGGGGCACTGAAGCTTTCTTT.

This clonotype was counted a few times. The V and J genes are TRBV24-1 and TRBJ2-7; perhaps TRBD1 as D (5 bases). CDR3 size: 13 residues. In germline, CDR1 is KGHDR, CDR2 SFDVKD. Trimming shortened V by 2 bases and J by 7 bases, and 11 bases separated the two germline ends. The CDR3 loop is CATSDWGNREQYF. CDR3 bases: TGTGCCACCAGTGATTGGGGCAACAGAGAGCAGTACTTC.

As to this clonotype: One end of the junction does not line up with germline, which may come from a read error. The rearrangement joins TRBV11-3 to TRBJ2-1, with TRBD2 matching 9 bases. CDR1 and CDR2 from the germline V gene are SGHNT and YENEEA. This CDR3 is 15 amino acids long. In nucleotides, the CDR3 is TGCGCCAGCAGCTTGTCTAGCGGGACACTCAATGAGCAGTTCTTC. Residues: CASSLSSGTLNEQFF.

The rearrangement uses TRBV3-1 and TRBJ1-5; 9 bases agree with TRBD1. Trimming removed 0 bases from V and 5 bases from J; junction bases left unmatched: 5. The V gene's germline CDR1 is LGHDT and CDR2 YNNKEL (reference sequence). This CDR3 is 16 amino acids long. The CDR3 sequence: CASSQDSTGGHQPQHF. The CDR3 nucleotides read TGTGCCAGCAGCCAAGATTCTACAGGGGGCCATCAGCCCCAGCATTTT.

This clonotype occurred many times. J is TRBJ2-1 and V is TRBV2; possible D gene TRBD1, 5 bases. V dropped 8 bases and J dropped 10 bases, with 15 bases sitting between them. The CDR3 sequence is 12 residues long. From germline, CDR1 is SNHLY and CDR2 FYNNEI. This CDR3 is CASGGAWGEQFF. CDR3 coding DNA: TGTGCCAGCGGTGGCGCCTGGGGCGAGCAGTTCTTC.

With respect to this clonotype: One base away lies a much larger clone, so this may be a sequencing read error. The chain carries TRBV24-1 and TRBJ2-1; 8 positions agree with TRBD1. The CDR3 runs to 16 residues. CDR1 KGHDR and CDR2 SFDVKD come from the germline V gene. The V and J ends lost 6 bases and 5 bases, in that order; junction bases with no gene match: 11. The CDR3 is CATSRRRTGTHNEQFF. DNA of the CDR3: TGTGCCACCAGTCGGAGAAGGACAGGGACCCACAATGAGCAGTTCTTC.

This clonotype was counted ten times or more. This chain joins TRBV12-5 and TRBJ2-3, with D maybe TRBD1 (6 bases). CDR1 LGHNT and CDR2 FRNRAP come from the germline V gene. The CDR3 is 14 residues long. The V gene lost 6 bases and the J gene lost 2 bases, with 12 bases spanning the gap. The CDR3 DNA reads as TGTGCTAGTGGCTCTGGACAGTACACAGATACGCAGTATTTT. Its translation is CASGSGQYTDTQYF.

The sample holds many counts of this clonotype. J is TRBJ2-5 and V is TRBV24-1; no clear D gene. The V end was cut by 12 bases, the J end by 4 bases, with 17 bases between. CDR3 length: 13 residues. In germline, CDR1 is KGHDR, CDR2 SFDVKD. The CDR3, as DNA: TGTGCCCCCCCCGGTGAAGGACGAGAGACCCAGTACTTC. This encodes CAPPGEGRETQYF.

Ten or more counts support this clonotype. This CDR3 reads CASGTNPGEKLFF. CDR3 DNA sequence: TGTGCCAGCGGCACCAACCCCGGTGAAAAACTGTTTTTT. This chain connects TRBV18 to TRBJ1-4; D uncertain. This CDR3 comprises 13 residues. V lost 8 bases and J lost 7, with 14 bases in between. Germline V gene data show CDR1 as KGHSH and CDR2 as LQKENI.

This clonotype was counted only a few times. The gene calls are TRBV5-5 and TRBJ1-4, with 9 bases aligning to TRBD1. This CDR3 contains 15 residues. V shed 5 bases, J shed 7 bases, and the junction held 9 bases outside the gene matches. The V gene's germline CDR1 is SGHKS and CDR2 YYEKEE (reference sequence). The CDR3 here is CASSFPGQGIEKLFF. The DNA of the CDR3 is TGTGCCAGCAGTTTTCCGGGACAGGGTATTGAAAAACTGTTTTTT. Full variable domain (rest looked up from reference TRBV5-5 and TRBJ1-4): DAGVTQSPTHLIKTRGQQVTLRCSPISGHKSVSWYQQVLGQGPQFIFQYYEKEERGRGNFPDRFSARQFPNYSSELNVNALLLGDSALYLCASSFPGQGIEKLFFGSGTQLSVL.

This clonotype was counted only a few times. The chain recombines TRBV19 with TRBJ1-5, with D perhaps matching TRBD1 (6 bases). V shed 6 bases and J shed 5 bases, with 17 bases lying between them. CDR3 length equals 15 residues. CDR1 and CDR2 (germline): LNHDA, SQIVND (reference sequence). The CDR3 loop reads CASRMDRTLHQPQHF. In DNA form, the CDR3 reads TGTGCCAGTAGAATGGACAGAACCCTTCATCAGCCCCAGCATTTT.

The chain recombines TRBV2 with TRBJ1-4; the D gene is possibly TRBD1 (5 bases). V lost 7 bases and J 8 bases, leaving 11 bases between the germline ends. CDR1 and CDR2 from the germline V gene are SNHLY and FYNNEI. The CDR3 has 12 amino acids. The CDR3 region is CASTGAEEKLFF. The CDR3 coding sequence is TGTGCCAGCACCGGGGCGGAAGAAAAACTGTTTTTT.

In regard to this clonotype: Given a much more abundant clone one base away, this may be a read error. The chain uses TRBV9 and TRBJ1-1, with D hard to call. CDR3 size: 13 residues. Germline loops: CDR1 SGDLS, CDR2 YYNGEE. The CDR3 bases are TGTGCCAGAAGCGTAGCGATGGACACTGAAGCTTTCTTT. Encoded protein: CARSVAMDTEAFF.

The gene calls are TRBV12-3 or TRBV12-4 and TRBJ2-7, with D possibly being TRBD2 (5 bases). V was trimmed by 1 base and J by 6 bases, leaving 10 bases between them. The CDR3 has 13 amino acids. CDR3 nucleotides: TGTGCCAGCAGTTTAGTTGAGGGCCGCGAGCAGTACTTC. Translating gives CASSLVEGREQYF.

The V gene is TRBV7-9, the J gene TRBJ1-1; D remains unclear. The CDR3 extends over 12 amino acids. Germline lookup yields CDR1 SEHNR and CDR2 FQNEAQ (reference sequence). V was shortened by 3 bases and J by 3 bases, with 5 bases between the two germline ends. CDR3 protein: CASSFPDTEAFF. In DNA form, the CDR3 reads TGTGCCAGCAGCTTTCCGGACACTGAAGCTTTCTTT. The full variable domain, its missing parts supplied by reference TRBV7-9 and TRBJ1-1, is DTGVSQNPRHKITKRGQNVTFRCDPISEHNRLYWYRQTLGQGPEFLTYFQNEAQLEKSRLLSDRFSAERPKGSFSTLEIQRTEQGDSAMYLCASSFPDTEAFFGQGTRLTVV.

This rearrangement joins TRBV10-3 to TRBJ1-1; no definite D call. The V gene's germline CDR1 is ENHRY and CDR2 SYGVKD. The germline V and J ends were trimmed by 3 bases and 4 bases, with 9 bases remaining between them. The CDR3 spans 13 residues. In nucleotides, the CDR3 is TGTGCCATCAGTGAAACCGAGGGCACTGAAGCTTTCTTT. Translated, it gives CAISETEGTEAFF.